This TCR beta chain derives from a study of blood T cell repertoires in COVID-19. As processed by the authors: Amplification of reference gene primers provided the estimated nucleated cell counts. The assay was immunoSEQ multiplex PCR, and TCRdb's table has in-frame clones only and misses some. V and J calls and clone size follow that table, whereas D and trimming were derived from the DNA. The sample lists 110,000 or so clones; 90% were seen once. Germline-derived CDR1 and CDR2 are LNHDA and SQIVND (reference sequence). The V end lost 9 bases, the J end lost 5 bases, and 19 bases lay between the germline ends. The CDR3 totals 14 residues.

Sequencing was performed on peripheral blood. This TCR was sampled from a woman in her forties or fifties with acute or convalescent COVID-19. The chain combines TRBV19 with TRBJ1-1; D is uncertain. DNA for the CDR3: TGTGCCAGCACCTCGTCCGGGAGTTGGACTGAAGCTTTCTTT. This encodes CASTSSGSWTEAFF.